This is a list of T cell receptor beta chains from one sample in a study of neurological immune-mediated disorders. TCRdb independently ran MiXCR on the 5' RACE reads; one entry per CDR3 protein. Of roughly 98,000 distinct CDR3 sequences listed, around 14% are singletons. Input material: PBMCs. Every receptor here comes from a female donor with HTLV-1-associated myelopathy (HAM/TSP). CDR3s include the opening cysteine and the closing phenylalanine or tryptophan. D genes are given only for firm matches. Expanded clones get a size class; other rows say once, few or many, or leave the size out.

v_call	j_call	clone_size	d_call	cdr3_aa	cdr3_nt
TRBV28	TRBJ2-7	many	TRBD2	CASTVPLAGASYEQYF	TGTGCCAGCACCGTACCCCTAGCGGGTGCCTCCTACGAGCAGTACTTC
TRBV5-1	TRBJ2-3	many	-	CASSLTFRPADTQYF	TGCGCCAGCAGCTTGACGTTCCGGCCTGCGGATACGCAGTATTTT
TRBV20-1	TRBJ1-6	many	-	CSARNKFSSYNSPLHF	TGCAGTGCTAGAAATAAGTTTAGCTCCTATAATTCACCCCTCCACTTT
TRBV4-1	TRBJ2-4	many	-	CASSLGTVAKNIQYF	TGCGCCAGCAGCCTTGGGACGGTAGCCAAAAACATTCAGTACTTC
TRBV20-1	TRBJ1-2	many	-	CSAWAVAWGYTF	TGCAGTGCTTGGGCCGTGGCGTGGGGCTACACCTTC
TRBV28	TRBJ2-5	many	-	CASSSEETQYF	TGTGCCAGCTCCTCCGAGGAGACCCAGTACTTC
TRBV4-2	TRBJ1-3	many	-	CASSQVAAYSGNTIYF	TGTGCCAGCAGCCAAGTCGCAGCCTACTCTGGAAACACCATATATTTT
TRBV28	TRBJ2-5	many	-	CASSPGWRGETQYF	TGTGCCAGCAGCCCCGGCTGGCGTGGGGAGACCCAGTACTTC
TRBV4-1	TRBJ2-7	-	TRBD1	CASSQVRDRGLYEQYF	TGCGCCAGCAGCCAAGTACGGGACAGGGGCCTCTACGAGCAGTACTTC
TRBV2	TRBJ2-7	many	-	CASSAGTNLYEQYF	TGTGCCAGCAGTGCGGGGACAAACCTATACGAGCAGTACTTC
TRBV20-1	TRBJ2-1	many	-	CSASWSGTSWGEQFF	TGCAGTGCTAGTTGGTCGGGAACCTCATGGGGTGAGCAGTTCTTC
TRBV7-9	TRBJ2-7	many	-	CASVRDIAFYEQYF	TGTGCCAGCGTCCGGGACATAGCCTTCTACGAGCAGTACTTC
TRBV11-2	TRBJ2-7	many	-	CASSLVVGSSYEQYF	TGTGCCAGCAGCTTAGTCGTCGGAAGCTCCTACGAGCAGTACTTC
TRBV5-1	TRBJ2-5	many	TRBD2	CASSSGGPKETQYF	TGCGCCAGCAGCAGCGGGGGGCCGAAAGAGACCCAGTACTTC
TRBV28	TRBJ1-1	many	-	CASSGQSPNTEAFF	TGTGCCAGCAGTGGACAGAGTCCGAACACTGAAGCTTTCTTT
TRBV7-9	TRBJ1-2	many	-	CASSLAAQKANYGYTF	TGTGCCAGCAGCTTAGCGGCTCAAAAAGCTAACTATGGCTACACCTTC
TRBV5-1	TRBJ2-2	many	TRBD2	CASSWTSGGATTGELFF	TGCGCCAGCAGCTGGACTAGCGGGGGGGCGACCACCGGGGAGCTGTTTTTT
TRBV14	TRBJ1-4	many	-	CASSPRTEINEKLFF	TGTGCCAGCAGCCCTCGGACCGAAATTAATGAAAAACTGTTTTTT
TRBV4-1	TRBJ2-1	many	-	CASSRGFPGNEQFF	TGCGCCAGCAGCCGGGGTTTCCCAGGGAATGAGCAGTTCTTC
TRBV5-6	TRBJ2-3	many	TRBD2	CASVRLADTDTQYF	TGTGCCAGCGTGAGACTAGCGGACACAGATACGCAGTATTTT
TRBV12-3/TRBV12-4	TRBJ1-5	-	TRBD1	CASGTGLANQPQHF	TGTGCCAGCGGGACAGGGCTGGCCAATCAGCCCCAGCATTTT
TRBV5-1	TRBJ2-3	many	TRBD2	CASSPRWGTSGGPTDTQYF	TGCGCCAGCAGCCCTCGCTGGGGGACTAGCGGGGGCCCCACAGATACGCAGTATTTT
TRBV28	TRBJ1-4	many	-	CASSLAIVIKEKLFF	TGTGCCAGCAGTTTGGCCATAGTAATAAAGGAAAAACTGTTTTTT
TRBV10-3	TRBJ2-5	many	TRBD1	CAISGAGGQETQYF	TGTGCCATCAGTGGGGCAGGGGGACAAGAGACCCAGTACTTC
TRBV28	TRBJ2-7	few	-	CASSPRAVSSYEQYF	TGTGCCAGCAGTCCCCGGGCGGTCTCCTCCTACGAGCAGTACTTC
TRBV20-1	TRBJ1-6	many	-	CSARDQWESPLHF	TGCAGTGCTAGAGATCAGTGGGAGTCACCCCTCCACTTT
TRBV7-2	TRBJ2-2	-	-	CANSLGENTGELFF	TGTGCCAACAGCTTGGGGGAGAACACCGGGGAGCTGTTTTTT
TRBV20-1	TRBJ2-2	-	TRBD1	CSASNRGSNTGELFF	TGCAGTGCCAGCAACAGGGGTTCGAACACCGGGGAGCTGTTTTTT
TRBV15	TRBJ2-7	-	TRBD1	CATSRAGTGNEQYF	TGTGCTACCAGCAGAGCCGGGACAGGGAACGAGCAGTACTTC
TRBV10-3	TRBJ1-3	-	-	CAITDPRSGNTIYF	TGTGCCATCACGGACCCCCGATCTGGAAACACCATATATTTT
TRBV24-1	TRBJ2-2	-	-	CATSGAAPNTGELFF	TGTGCCACCAGTGGAGCGGCCCCGAACACCGGGGAGCTGTTTTTT
TRBV7-2	TRBJ1-6	many	TRBD1	CASSLDRGYNSPLHF	TGTGCCAGCAGCTTAGACAGGGGTTATAATTCACCCCTCCACTTT
TRBV7-2	TRBJ1-6	many	-	CASSSPQGRGNSPLHF	TGTGCCAGCAGCTCCCCTCAGGGTCGCGGGAATTCACCCCTCCACTTT
TRBV12-3/TRBV12-4	TRBJ2-7	many	TRBD1	CASSSWTGDFYEQYF	TGTGCCAGCAGTTCGTGGACAGGGGATTTCTACGAGCAGTACTTC
TRBV4-1	TRBJ2-2	many	-	CASSLPRGGGGTGELFF	TGCGCCAGCAGCCTGCCACGTGGGGGGGGCGGCACCGGGGAGCTGTTTTTT
TRBV28	TRBJ2-2	many	-	CASGHTLNTGELFF	TGTGCCAGCGGTCACACATTAAACACCGGGGAGCTGTTTTTT
TRBV4-2	TRBJ1-3	many	-	CASSQEWQGRNTIYF	TGTGCCAGCAGCCAAGAATGGCAGGGACGAAACACCATATATTTT
TRBV21-1	TRBJ2-7	many	-	CASSEQGTQYF	TGTGCCAGCAGCGAACAGGGGACTCAGTACTTC
TRBV3-1	TRBJ1-1	many	TRBD1	CASSQVSGGTEAFF	TGTGCCAGCAGCCAAGTGTCAGGGGGCACTGAAGCTTTCTTT
TRBV7-2	TRBJ2-2	many	-	CASSLTFLTGELFF	TGTGCCAGCAGCTTAACGTTCCTAACCGGGGAGCTGTTTTTT
TRBV5-1	TRBJ2-3	many	-	CASSLTAGEDTQYF	TGCGCCAGCAGCTTGACAGCCGGGGAGGATACGCAGTATTTT
TRBV12-3/TRBV12-4	TRBJ2-2	many	-	CASVRVSNTGELFF	TGTGCCAGCGTCAGGGTCTCGAACACCGGGGAGCTGTTTTTT
TRBV12-3/TRBV12-4	TRBJ2-3	many	TRBD2	CASSPYSGGPTDTQYF	TGTGCCAGCAGTCCCTATAGCGGGGGGCCCACAGATACGCAGTATTTT
TRBV5-1	TRBJ2-5	few	TRBD1	CASSPGQGVSLIQETQYF	TGCGCCAGCAGCCCGGGACAGGGCGTCAGCCTGATCCAAGAGACCCAGTACTTC
TRBV24-1	TRBJ1-5	many	-	CATSDSRDGSTPQHF	TGTGCCACCAGTGATTCCCGGGACGGATCTACGCCCCAGCATTTT